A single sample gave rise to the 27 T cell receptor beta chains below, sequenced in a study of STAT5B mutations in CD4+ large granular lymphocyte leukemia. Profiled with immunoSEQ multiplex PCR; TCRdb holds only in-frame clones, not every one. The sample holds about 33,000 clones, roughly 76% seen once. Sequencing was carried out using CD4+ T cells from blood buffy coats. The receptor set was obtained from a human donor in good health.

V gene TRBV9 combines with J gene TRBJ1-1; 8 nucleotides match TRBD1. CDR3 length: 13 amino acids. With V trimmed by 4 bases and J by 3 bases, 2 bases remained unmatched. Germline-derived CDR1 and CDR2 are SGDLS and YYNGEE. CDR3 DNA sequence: TGTGCCAGCAGCACGACAGGGGACACTGAAGCTTTCTTT. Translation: CASSTTGDTEAFF.

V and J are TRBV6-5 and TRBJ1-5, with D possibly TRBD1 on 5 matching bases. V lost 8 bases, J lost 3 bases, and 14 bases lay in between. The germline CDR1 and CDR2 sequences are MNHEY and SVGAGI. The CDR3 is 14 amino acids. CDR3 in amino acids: CASSQTGVNQPQHF. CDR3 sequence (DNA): TGTGCCAGCTCTCAGACGGGGGTCAATCAGCCCCAGCATTTT.

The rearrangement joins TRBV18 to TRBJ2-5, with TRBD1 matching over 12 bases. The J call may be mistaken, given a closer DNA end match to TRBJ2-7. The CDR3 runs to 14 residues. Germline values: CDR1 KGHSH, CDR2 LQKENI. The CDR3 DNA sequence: TGTGCCAGCTCACCACTGGGACAGGGGGCCGAGCAGTACTTC. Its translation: CASSPLGQGAEQYF.

This chain's CDR3 is CASSEGQQETQYF. The DNA for the CDR3 is TGTGCCAGCAGTGAAGGGCAGCAAGAGACCCAGTACTTC. The chain links TRBV2 to TRBJ2-5; D is ambiguous. The CDR3 covers 13 residues. V dropped 1 base and J dropped 2 bases, with 5 bases sitting between them. The germline V gene has CDR1 SNHLY and CDR2 FYNNEI.

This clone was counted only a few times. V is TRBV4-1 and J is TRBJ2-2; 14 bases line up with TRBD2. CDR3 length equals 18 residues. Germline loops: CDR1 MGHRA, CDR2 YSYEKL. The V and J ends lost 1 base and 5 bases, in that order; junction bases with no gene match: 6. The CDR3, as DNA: TGCGCCAGCAGCCAAGCGGGACTAGCGGGAGTGGGGACCGGGGAGCTGTTTTTT. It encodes CASSQAGLAGVGTGELFF.

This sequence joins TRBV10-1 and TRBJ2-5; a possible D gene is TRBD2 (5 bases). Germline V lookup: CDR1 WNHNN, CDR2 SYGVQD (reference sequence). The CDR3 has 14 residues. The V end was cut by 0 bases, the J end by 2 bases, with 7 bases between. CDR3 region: CASSESSGQETQYF. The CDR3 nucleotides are TGCGCCAGCAGTGAGTCAAGCGGTCAAGAGACCCAGTACTTC.

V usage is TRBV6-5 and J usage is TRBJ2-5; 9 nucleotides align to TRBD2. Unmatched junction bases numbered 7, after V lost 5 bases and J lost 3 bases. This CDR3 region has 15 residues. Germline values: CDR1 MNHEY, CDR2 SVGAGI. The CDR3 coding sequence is TGTGCCAGCAGTGCCCTAGCGGGATGGGAAGAGACCCAGTACTTC. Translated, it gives CASSALAGWEETQYF.

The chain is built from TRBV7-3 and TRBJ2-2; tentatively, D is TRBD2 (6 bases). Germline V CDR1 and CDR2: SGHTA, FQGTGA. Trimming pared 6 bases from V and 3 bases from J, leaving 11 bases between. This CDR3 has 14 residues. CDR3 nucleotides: TGTGCCAGCAGTCCTTCGGGGGACACCGGGGAGCTGTTTTTT. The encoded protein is CASSPSGDTGELFF.

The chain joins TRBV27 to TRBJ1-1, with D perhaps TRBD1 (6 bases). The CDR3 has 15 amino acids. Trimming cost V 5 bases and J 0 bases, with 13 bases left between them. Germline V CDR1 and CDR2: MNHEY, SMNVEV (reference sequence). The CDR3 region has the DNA TGTGCCAGCAGTCCCTTGACAGGAATGAACACTGAAGCTTTCTTT. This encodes CASSPLTGMNTEAFF.

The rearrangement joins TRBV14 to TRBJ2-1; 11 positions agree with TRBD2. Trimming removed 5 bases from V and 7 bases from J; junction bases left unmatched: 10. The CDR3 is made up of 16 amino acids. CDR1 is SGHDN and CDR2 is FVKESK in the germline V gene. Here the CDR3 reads CASSTVPGLAANEQFF. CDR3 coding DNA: TGTGCCAGCAGCACCGTCCCGGGACTAGCGGCAAATGAGCAGTTCTTC.

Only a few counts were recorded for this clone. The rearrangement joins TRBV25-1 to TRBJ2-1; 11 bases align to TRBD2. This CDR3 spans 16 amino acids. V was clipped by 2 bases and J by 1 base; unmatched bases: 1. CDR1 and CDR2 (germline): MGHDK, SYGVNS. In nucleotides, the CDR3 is TGTGCCAGCAGTGAAGCTAGCGGGGGGTCCTACAATGAGCAGTTCTTC. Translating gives CASSEASGGSYNEQFF.

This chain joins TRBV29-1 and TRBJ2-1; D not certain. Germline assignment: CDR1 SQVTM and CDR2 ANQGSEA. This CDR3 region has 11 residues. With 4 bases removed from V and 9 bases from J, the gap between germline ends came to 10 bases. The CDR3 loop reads CSVVPVTEQFF. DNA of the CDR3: TGCAGCGTTGTCCCCGTGACTGAGCAGTTCTTC.

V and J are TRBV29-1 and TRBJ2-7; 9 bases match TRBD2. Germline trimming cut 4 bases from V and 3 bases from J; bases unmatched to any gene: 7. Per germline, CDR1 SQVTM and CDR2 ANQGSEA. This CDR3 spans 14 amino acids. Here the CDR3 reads CSVVIAGDVYEQYF. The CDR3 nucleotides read TGCAGCGTTGTCATAGCGGGAGACGTCTACGAGCAGTACTTC.

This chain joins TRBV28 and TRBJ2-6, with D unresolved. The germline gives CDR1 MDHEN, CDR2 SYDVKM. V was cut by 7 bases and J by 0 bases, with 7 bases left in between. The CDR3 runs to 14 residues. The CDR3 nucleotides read TGTGCCAGCACCGGGTACTCTGGGGCCAACGTCCTGACTTTC. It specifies CASTGYSGANVLTF.

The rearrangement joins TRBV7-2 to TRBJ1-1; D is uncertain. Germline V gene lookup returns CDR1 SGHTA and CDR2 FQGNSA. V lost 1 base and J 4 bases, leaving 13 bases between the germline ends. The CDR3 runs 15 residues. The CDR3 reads CASSLESRPPTEAFF. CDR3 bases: TGTGCCAGCAGCTTAGAGAGCCGGCCCCCCACTGAAGCTTTCTTT.

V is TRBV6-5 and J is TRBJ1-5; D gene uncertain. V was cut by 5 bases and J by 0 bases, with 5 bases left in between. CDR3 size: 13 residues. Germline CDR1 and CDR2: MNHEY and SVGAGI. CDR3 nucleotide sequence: TGTGCCAGCAGTCCCTATAGCAATCAGCCCCAGCATTTT. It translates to CASSPYSNQPQHF.

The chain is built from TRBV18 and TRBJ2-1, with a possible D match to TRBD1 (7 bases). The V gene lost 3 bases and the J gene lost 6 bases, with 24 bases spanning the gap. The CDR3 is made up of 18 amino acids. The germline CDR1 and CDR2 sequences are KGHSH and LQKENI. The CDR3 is CASSPPQGPSGGTNEQFF. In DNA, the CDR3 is TGTGCCAGCTCACCGCCACAGGGGCCCTCCGGCGGGACCAATGAGCAGTTCTTC.

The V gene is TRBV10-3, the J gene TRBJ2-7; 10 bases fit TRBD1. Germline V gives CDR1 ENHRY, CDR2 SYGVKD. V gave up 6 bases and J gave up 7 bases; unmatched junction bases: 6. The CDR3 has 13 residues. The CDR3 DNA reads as TGTGCCATCAGCCCCGGGACAGGGGAAGAGCAGTACTTC. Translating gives CAISPGTGEEQYF.

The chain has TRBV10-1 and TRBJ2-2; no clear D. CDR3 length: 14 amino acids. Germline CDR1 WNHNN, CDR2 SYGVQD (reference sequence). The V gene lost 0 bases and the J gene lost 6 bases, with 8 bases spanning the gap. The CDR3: CASSESAKPGELFF. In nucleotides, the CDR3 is TGCGCCAGCAGTGAGTCGGCGAAGCCCGGGGAGCTGTTTTTT.

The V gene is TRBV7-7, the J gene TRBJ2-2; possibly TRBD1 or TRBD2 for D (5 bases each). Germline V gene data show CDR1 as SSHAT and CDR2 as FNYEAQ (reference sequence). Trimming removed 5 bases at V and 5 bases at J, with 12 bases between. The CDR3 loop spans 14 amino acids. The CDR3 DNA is TGTGCCAGCAGCACGGGGACGTATACCGGGGAGCTGTTTTTT. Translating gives CASSTGTYTGELFF.

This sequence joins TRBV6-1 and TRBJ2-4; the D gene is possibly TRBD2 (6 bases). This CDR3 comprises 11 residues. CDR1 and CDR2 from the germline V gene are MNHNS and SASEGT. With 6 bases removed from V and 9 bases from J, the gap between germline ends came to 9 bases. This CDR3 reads CASREGSIQYF. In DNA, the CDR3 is TGTGCCAGCAGGGAGGGAAGCATTCAGTACTTC.

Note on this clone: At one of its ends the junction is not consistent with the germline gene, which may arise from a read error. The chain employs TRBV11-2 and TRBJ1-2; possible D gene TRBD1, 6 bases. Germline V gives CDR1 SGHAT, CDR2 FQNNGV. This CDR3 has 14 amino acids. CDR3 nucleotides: TGTGCCAGCAGCCTAGACAGGTGGACTGATGGCTACACCTTC. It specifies CASSLDRWTDGYTF.

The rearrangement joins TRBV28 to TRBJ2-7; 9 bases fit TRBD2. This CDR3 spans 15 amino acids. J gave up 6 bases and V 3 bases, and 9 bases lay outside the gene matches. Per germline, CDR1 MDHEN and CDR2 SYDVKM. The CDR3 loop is CASSFSSGSWGEQYF. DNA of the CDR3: TGTGCCAGCAGTTTTAGTAGCGGGAGTTGGGGCGAGCAGTACTTC. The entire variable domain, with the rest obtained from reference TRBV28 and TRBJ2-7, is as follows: DVKVTQSSRYLVKRTGEKVFLECVQDMDHENMFWYRQDPGLGLRLIYFSYDVKMKEKGDIPEGYSVSREKKERFSLILESASTNQTSMYLCASSFSSGSWGEQYFGPGTRLTVT.

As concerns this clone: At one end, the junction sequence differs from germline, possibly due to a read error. The CDR3 coding sequence is TGCGCCAGCGGCCAAGGAAGACAGGGAGCCACTGAAGCTTTCTTT. Protein: CASGQGRQGATEAFF. J is TRBJ1-1 and V is TRBV4-1, with TRBD1 matching 7 bases. This CDR3 spans 15 amino acids. Germline assignment: CDR1 MGHRA and CDR2 YSYEKL.

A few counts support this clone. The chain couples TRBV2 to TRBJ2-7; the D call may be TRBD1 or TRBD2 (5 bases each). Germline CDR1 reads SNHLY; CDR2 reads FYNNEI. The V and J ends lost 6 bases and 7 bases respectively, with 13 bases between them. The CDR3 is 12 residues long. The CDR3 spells CASRGESGEQYF. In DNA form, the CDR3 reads TGTGCCAGCAGGGGGGAGTCGGGAGAGCAGTACTTC.

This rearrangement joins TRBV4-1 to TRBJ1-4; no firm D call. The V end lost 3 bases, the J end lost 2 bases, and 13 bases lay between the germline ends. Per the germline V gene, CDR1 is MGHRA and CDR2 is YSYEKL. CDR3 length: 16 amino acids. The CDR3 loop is CASSQILSSTNEKLFF. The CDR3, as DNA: TGCGCCAGCAGCCAGATTTTATCCAGCACTAATGAAAAACTGTTTTTT.

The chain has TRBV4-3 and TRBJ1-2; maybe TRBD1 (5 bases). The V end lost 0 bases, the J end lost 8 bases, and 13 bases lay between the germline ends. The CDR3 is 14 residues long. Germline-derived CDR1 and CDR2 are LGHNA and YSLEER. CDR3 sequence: CASSQDRGVGGYTF. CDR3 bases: TGCGCCAGCAGCCAAGATCGGGGGGTCGGAGGCTACACCTTC.